One sample yielded the 4 T cell receptor beta chains listed below, sequenced in a study of blood T cell repertoires in COVID-19. Libraries were prepared by immunoSEQ multiplex PCR; TCRdb keeps only in-frame clonotypes and omits some of them. The table records about 400,000 clones, nearly 90% of them present only once. The sample consisted of PBMCs or T cells enriched from blood (not recorded which). The receptors here all came from a woman under 40 who had recovered from COVID-19.

This clone was detected only a few times. The J gene is TRBJ1-3, the V gene TRBV7-2; D is unresolved. The germline CDR1 and CDR2 sequences are SGHTA and FQGNSA. V lost 5 bases and J 0 bases, leaving 14 bases between the germline ends. The CDR3 sequence is 16 residues long. The CDR3 nucleotides are TGTGCCAGCAGCCCCTTAACGCGCATCTCTGGAAACACCATATATTTT. Translation gives CASSPLTRISGNTIYF.

The chain couples TRBV19 to TRBJ2-7; D possibly corresponds to TRBD1 (6 bases). V was cut by 5 bases and J by 5 bases, with 13 bases left in between. The CDR3 has 13 residues. Germline-derived CDR1 and CDR2 are LNHDA and SQIVND (reference sequence). CDR3 sequence: CASSPQGLHEQYF. CDR3 sequence (DNA): TGTGCCAGTAGTCCACAGGGTCTCCACGAGCAGTACTTC.

V gene TRBV11-2 combines with J gene TRBJ2-5; 7 bases are shared with TRBD2. The J segment lost 5 bases and the V segment lost 5 bases, leaving 11 bases of the junction unmatched. Germline lookup yields CDR1 SGHAT and CDR2 FQNNGV. The CDR3 consists of 15 residues. CDR3 sequence: CASSEGAGVPETQYF. CDR3 nucleotides: TGTGCCAGCAGCGAGGGCGCGGGAGTACCCGAGACCCAGTACTTC.

This chain uses TRBV10-1 with TRBJ2-7, with TRBD2 as a possible D gene (6 bases). The ends were cut back, 9 bases at V and 2 bases at J, with 14 bases in the middle. CDR1 is WNHNN and CDR2 is SYGVQD in the germline V gene (reference sequence). This CDR3 contains 13 residues. This CDR3 is CASSGGAAYEQYF. The CDR3, as DNA: TGCGCCAGTTCCGGAGGGGCAGCCTACGAGCAGTACTTC.